Each of the 15 T cell receptor beta chains below was sequenced from the same sample in a study of T cell changes during pregnancy in multiple sclerosis. Generated by immunoSEQ multiplex PCR, the TCRdb table keeps only in-frame clones and is missing some. The profile shows about 61,000 clones, approximately 90% of them singletons. The sample was peripheral blood, taken in the first trimester of pregnancy. These TCRs come from a female donor in good health, enrolled as a control in a pregnancy study.

The V and J genes are TRBV10-3 and TRBJ1-2; TRBD1 matches at 10 bases. The CDR3 runs 17 residues. Per the germline V gene, CDR1 is ENHRY and CDR2 is SYGVKD. The V segment lost 3 bases and the J segment 2 bases; nucleotides outside the gene matches: 9. The CDR3 DNA is TGTGCCATCAGTGAACCGGGACAGGGGCAAGAGAACTATGGCTACACCTTC. Its protein is CAISEPGQGQENYGYTF.

The CDR3 region is CASSLYPNRGSEAFF. CDR3 nucleotide sequence: TGCGCCAGCAGCCTATACCCCAACAGGGGGAGTGAAGCTTTCTTT. The chain couples TRBV4-1 to TRBJ1-1; 8 bases line up with TRBD1. The V segment lost 4 bases and the J segment 7 bases; nucleotides outside the gene matches: 11. CDR3 length: 15 amino acids. Germline CDR1 is MGHRA and CDR2 is YSYEKL.

V is TRBV19 and J is TRBJ2-2; D perhaps matches TRBD1 (6 bases). V was shortened by 2 bases and J by 4 bases, with 11 bases between the two germline ends. Germline CDR1 is LNHDA and CDR2 is SQIVND (reference sequence). This CDR3 region has 15 residues. In DNA form, the CDR3 reads TGTGCCAGTAGTATAATACAGGGCGGCACCGGGGAGCTGTTTTTT. This gives the protein CASSIIQGGTGELFF.

The V and J genes are TRBV6-1 and TRBJ1-3; 7 bases align to TRBD1. The CDR3 is 18 residues long. Per the germline V gene, CDR1 is MNHNS and CDR2 is SASEGT. The trim removed 2 bases at V and 4 bases at J, leaving 14 bases unmatched. CDR3 DNA: TGTGCCAGCAGTGAAAGGGGCAGGGGGATACTGCGAGGAAACACCATATATTTT. Protein product: CASSERGRGILRGNTIYF.

The chain is built from TRBV11-2 and TRBJ1-2, with a possible D match to TRBD1 (6 bases). The germline V gene has CDR1 SGHAT and CDR2 FQNNGV. Deletions cut 5 bases from V and 4 bases from J, with 8 bases between. The CDR3 contains 12 residues. The CDR3 DNA sequence: TGTGCCAGCAGCCAGACAGGCTATGGCTACACCTTC. Translating it yields CASSQTGYGYTF.

This clone was seen more than once but under ten times. The sample holds other DNA sequences that translate to the same CDR3. This rearrangement joins TRBV2 to TRBJ1-2, with D possibly matching TRBD1 (5 bases). The length of the CDR3 is 12 residues. CDR1 SNHLY and CDR2 FYNNEI come from the germline V gene. Trimming pared 4 bases from V and 8 bases from J, leaving 11 bases between. The CDR3 nucleotides read TGTGCCAGCAGTGTTGGAGGGGACGGCTACACCTTC. As protein: CASSVGGDGYTF.

The CDR3 is CASSADWAVQAKNIQYF. Written as DNA, the CDR3 is TGTGCCAGCAGCGCGGACTGGGCTGTGCAAGCCAAAAACATTCAGTACTTC. The rearrangement joins TRBV9 to TRBJ2-4, with D perhaps TRBD2 (5 bases). Germline CDR1 is SGDLS and CDR2 is YYNGEE. Trimming removed 3 bases at V and 0 bases at J, with 16 bases between. The CDR3 has 17 residues.

This chain links TRBV10-3 with TRBJ1-3; D call uncertain. The CDR3 runs to 14 residues. The germline V gene encodes CDR1 ENHRY and CDR2 SYGVKD. V gave up 0 bases and J gave up 2 bases, with 5 bases separating them. The CDR3 is CAISESTTGNTIYF. In DNA, the CDR3 is TGTGCCATCAGTGAGTCGACAACTGGAAACACCATATATTTT.

The chain links TRBV9 to TRBJ2-1; 12 nucleotides line up with TRBD2. Germline assignment: CDR1 SGDLS and CDR2 YYNGEE. The V gene end was trimmed by 2 bases and the J gene end by 6 bases; junction bases not matched to a gene: 6. The CDR3 contains 16 residues. Here the CDR3 reads CASSVGTSGGLNEQFF. CDR3 sequence (DNA): TGTGCCAGCAGCGTGGGAACTAGCGGGGGGCTCAATGAGCAGTTCTTC.

The chain uses TRBV2 and TRBJ2-5; the D gene is possibly TRBD1 (5 bases). This CDR3 is 13 amino acids long. The germline gives CDR1 SNHLY, CDR2 FYNNEI. Trimming pared 5 bases from V and 2 bases from J, leaving 9 bases between. Here the CDR3 reads CASSLRQQETQYF. The CDR3 DNA reads as TGTGCCAGCAGTTTGAGACAGCAAGAGACCCAGTACTTC.

The chain combines TRBV27 with TRBJ1-1; a possible D gene is TRBD1 (5 bases). Trimming cost V 1 base and J 0 bases, with 12 bases left between them. This CDR3 comprises 16 residues. Per germline, CDR1 MNHEY and CDR2 SMNVEV (reference sequence). This CDR3 is CASSLLGEGLNTEAFF. In DNA form, the CDR3 reads TGTGCCAGCAGTTTATTAGGGGAGGGTCTGAACACTGAAGCTTTCTTT.

For the CDR3, the DNA is TGCAGCGTGAGCTACAGGGCGGACACTGAAGCTTTCTTT. Translating it yields CSVSYRADTEAFF. The chain employs TRBV29-1 and TRBJ1-1, with D possibly matching TRBD1 (6 bases). CDR3 size: 13 residues. The V end lost 6 bases, the J end lost 3 bases, and 14 bases lay between the germline ends. In germline, CDR1 is SQVTM, CDR2 ANQGSEA.

This chain joins TRBV4-1 and TRBJ1-6, with a possible D match to TRBD1 (5 bases). V shed 1 base and J shed 7 bases, with 11 bases lying between them. Per the germline V gene, CDR1 is MGHRA and CDR2 is YSYEKL. The CDR3 runs to 15 residues. CDR3 nucleotides: TGCGCCAGCAGCCAAGCCAGGGTTTGGAATTCACCCCTCCACTTT. This encodes CASSQARVWNSPLHF.

The genes are TRBV30 and TRBJ1-2, with D uncertain. Germline loops: CDR1 GTSNPN, CDR2 SVGIG (reference sequence). The CDR3 totals 13 residues. Trimming removed 3 bases at V and 0 bases at J, with 8 bases between. CDR3 residues: CAWSPGANYGYTF. The DNA of the CDR3 is TGTGCCTGGAGCCCCGGGGCTAACTATGGCTACACCTTC.

This chain connects TRBV15 to TRBJ1-5; 7 bases fit TRBD1. The CDR3 loop spans 16 amino acids. Germline V gene data show CDR1 as LNHNV and CDR2 as YYDKDF (reference sequence). With V trimmed by 3 bases and J by 2 bases, 7 bases remained unmatched. The CDR3 DNA sequence: TGTGCCACCAGCAGGGAAGAAACAGGGGGCAATCAGCCCCAGCATTTT. This translates into CATSREETGGNQPQHF.